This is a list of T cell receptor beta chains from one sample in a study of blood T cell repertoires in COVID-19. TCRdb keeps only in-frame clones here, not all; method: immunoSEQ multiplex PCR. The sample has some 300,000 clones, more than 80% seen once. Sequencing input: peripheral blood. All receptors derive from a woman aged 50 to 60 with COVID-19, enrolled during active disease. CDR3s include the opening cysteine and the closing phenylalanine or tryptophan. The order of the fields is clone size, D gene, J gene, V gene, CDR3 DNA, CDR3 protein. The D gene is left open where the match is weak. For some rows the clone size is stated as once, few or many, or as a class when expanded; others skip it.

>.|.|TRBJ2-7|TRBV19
TGTGCCAGTAGTATAGACCACAGAGGGCCATACGAGCAGTACTTC
CASSIDHRGPYEQYF
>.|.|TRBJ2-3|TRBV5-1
TGCGCCAGCAGCTTGGGGGGGGACTCGGCCACAGATACGCAGTATTTT
CASSLGGDSATDTQYF
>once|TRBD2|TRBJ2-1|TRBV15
TGTGCCACCAGCGGACTAGCTAGCGGGGGTGAGCAGTTCTTC
CATSGLASGGEQFF
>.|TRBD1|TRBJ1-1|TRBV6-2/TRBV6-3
TGTGCCAGCAGCTTAGACAGGGGGCGGCCTGAAGCTTTCTTT
CASSLDRGRPEAFF
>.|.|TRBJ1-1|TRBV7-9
TGTGCCAGCAGCTTCGGACAGTCGAACACTGAAGCTTTCTTT
CASSFGQSNTEAFF
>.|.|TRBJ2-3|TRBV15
TGTGCCACCAGCAGACCTTCCCTACGCCTCACAGATACGCAGTATTTT
CATSRPSLRLTDTQYF
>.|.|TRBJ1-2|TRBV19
TGTGCCAGTAGCCCAGACAGGACAATCAAGGGCGGCTACACCTTC
CASSPDRTIKGGYTF
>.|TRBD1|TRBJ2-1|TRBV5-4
TGTGCCAGCAGCTTGGTGGGACAGAGACCGAACAATGAGCAGTTCTTC
CASSLVGQRPNNEQFF
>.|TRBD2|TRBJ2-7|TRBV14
TGTGCCAGCAGCCAAGTATTTGTTCTCCAGCGGGAGTTCCGAACAGGGTACGAGCAGTACTTC
CASSQVFVLQREFRTGYEQYF
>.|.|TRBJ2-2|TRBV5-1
TGCGCCACCCGGAACAGATACACCGGGGAGCTGTTTTTT
CATRNRYTGELFF
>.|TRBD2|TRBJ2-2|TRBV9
TGTGCCAGCAGCCCCCATTCGGGAGGGAACACCGGGGAGCTGTTTTTT
CASSPHSGGNTGELFF
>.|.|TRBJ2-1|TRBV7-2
TGTGCCAGCAGCTTAGGACTTAACAATGAGCAGTTCTTC
CASSLGLNNEQFF
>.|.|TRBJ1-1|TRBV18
TGTGCCAGCTCATCGCTGACCGGGACATCCACTGAAGCTTTCTTT
CASSSLTGTSTEAFF
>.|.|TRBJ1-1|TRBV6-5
TGTGCCAGCAGTTACTCGAAGGGAGTGAACACTGAAGCTTTCTTT
CASSYSKGVNTEAFF
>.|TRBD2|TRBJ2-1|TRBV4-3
TGCGCCAGCAGCCAAGTCCAAGCGGGAAACAATGAGCAGTTCTTC
CASSQVQAGNNEQFF
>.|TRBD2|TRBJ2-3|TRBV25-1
TGTGCCAGCAGTCCTAGCGGGAGAGGAGTCCCAGATACGCAGTATTTT
CASSPSGRGVPDTQYF
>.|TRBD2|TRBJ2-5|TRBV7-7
TGTGCTAGCAGCTTTTCCGGGACTAGGGAAGAGACCCAGTACTTC
CASSFSGTREETQYF
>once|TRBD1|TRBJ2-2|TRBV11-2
TGTGCCAGCAGCTGGACAGGGGCGGGAATAAACACCGGGGAGCTGTTTTTT
CASSWTGAGINTGELFF
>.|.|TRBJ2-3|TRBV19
TGTGCCAGTAGTAGAGCGTCCCCCGGCCGGGATACGCAGTATTTT
CASSRASPGRDTQYF
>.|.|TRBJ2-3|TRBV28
TGTGCCAGCAGAAATAGCGGTCGCACAGATACGCAGTATTTT
CASRNSGRTDTQYF
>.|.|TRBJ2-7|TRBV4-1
TGCGCCAGCAGCCCCAGCGGCCATGGGGACGAGCAGTACTTC
CASSPSGHGDEQYF
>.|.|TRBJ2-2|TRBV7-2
TGTGCCAGCAGCAGAGGGGGGGCCGGGGAGCTGTTTTTT
CASSRGGAGELFF
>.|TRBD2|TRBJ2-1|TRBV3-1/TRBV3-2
TGTGCCAGCAGCCCTCGACTAGCGGGAGTTCGAAATGAGCAGTTCTTC
CASSPRLAGVRNEQFF
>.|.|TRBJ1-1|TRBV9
TGTGCCAGCACCGTGGGCCTGGTTGGATCAAACACTGAAGCTTTCTTT
CASTVGLVGSNTEAFF
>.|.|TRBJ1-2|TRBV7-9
TGTGCCAGCAGCTCAGAGTGGCATCAGTCGGGCTATGGCTACACCTTC
CASSSEWHQSGYGYTF
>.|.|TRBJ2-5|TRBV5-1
TGCGCCAGCAGCTACCCCCAGGGGAAAGAGACCCAGTACTTC
CASSYPQGKETQYF
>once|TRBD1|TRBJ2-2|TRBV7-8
TGTGCCAGCAGCTTAAAGACAGGGGAAATTATGGGCGCCGGGGAGCTGTTTTTT
CASSLKTGEIMGAGELFF
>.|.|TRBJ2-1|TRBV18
TGTGCCAGCTCACCACTCCAGTGGCAGGACTTGGGGCAGTTCTTC
CASSPLQWQDLGQFF
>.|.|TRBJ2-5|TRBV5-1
TGCGCCAGCAGCTTGACGCTTTCGGGGGAGACCCAGTACTTC
CASSLTLSGETQYF
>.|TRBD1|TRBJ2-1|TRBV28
TGTGCCAGCAGTCCCTCCGGGACAGGTTACAATGAGCAGTTCTTC
CASSPSGTGYNEQFF
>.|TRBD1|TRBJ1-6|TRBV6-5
TGTGCCAGCAGTTCCGGACAGGGAACTAATTCACCCCTCCACTTT
CASSSGQGTNSPLHF
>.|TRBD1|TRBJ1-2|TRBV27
TGTGCCAGCAGCGACAGGGGTCGGGATGGCTACACCTTC
CASSDRGRDGYTF
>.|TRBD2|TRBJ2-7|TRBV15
TGTGCCACCAGCAGAGATGTGGGAGGGCCGTACGAGCAGTACTTC
CATSRDVGGPYEQYF
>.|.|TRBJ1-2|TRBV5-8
TGTGCCAGCAGCTTGGGACAGCCTATCTATGGCTACACCTTC
CASSLGQPIYGYTF
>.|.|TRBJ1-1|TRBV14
TGTGCCAGCAGCCAAGCGAGGATGGCCACTGAAGCTTTCTTT
CASSQARMATEAFF
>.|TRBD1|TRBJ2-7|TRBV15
TGTGCCACCACCGGGAGTGGACAGGGTGGATACGAGCAGTACTTC
CATTGSGQGGYEQYF
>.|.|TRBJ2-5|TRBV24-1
TGTGCCACCAGTGATCAGGCGGGGGAGACCCAGTACTTC
CATSDQAGETQYF
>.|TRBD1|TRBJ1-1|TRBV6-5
TGTGCCAGCAACAGGGGCCGGGACACTGAAGCTTTCTTT
CASNRGRDTEAFF
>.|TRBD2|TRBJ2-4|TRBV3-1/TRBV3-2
TGTGCCAGCAGCCAGGTCTGGGGGCAAGGTAGCGGGGGTCTAGGAAACATTCAGTACTTC
CASSQVWGQGSGGLGNIQYF
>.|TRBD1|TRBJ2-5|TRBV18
TGTGCCAGCTCCTCCGGGACAGGCGGCGAGACCCAGTACTTC
CASSSGTGGETQYF
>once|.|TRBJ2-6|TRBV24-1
TGTGCCACCAGTGCCGCTGGGGCCAACGTCCTGACTTTC
CATSAAGANVLTF
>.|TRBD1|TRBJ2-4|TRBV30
TGTGCCTCGACAGGGGGTCTGGCCAAAAACATTCAGTACTTC
CASTGGLAKNIQYF
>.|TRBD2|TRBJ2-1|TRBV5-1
TGCGCCAGCAGCTCTAGCGGGAGACAGAACAATGAGCAGTTCTTC
CASSSSGRQNNEQFF
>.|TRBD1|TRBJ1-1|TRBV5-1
TGCGCCAGCAGCTGGGGGACAGGGAACACTGAAGCTTTCTTT
CASSWGTGNTEAFF
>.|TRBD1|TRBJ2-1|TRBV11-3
TGTGCCAGCAGCTCCGGGACAGTTGCTGAGCAGTTCTTC
CASSSGTVAEQFF
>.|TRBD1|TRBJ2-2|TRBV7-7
TGTGCTAGCAGCAAACGCCGGACAGGGGGAGAAACCGGGGAGCTGTTTTTT
CASSKRRTGGETGELFF
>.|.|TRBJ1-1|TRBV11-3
TGTGCCAGCAGCTTAGGCACAGCTATGAACACTGAAGCTTTCTTT
CASSLGTAMNTEAFF
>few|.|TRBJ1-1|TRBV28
TGTGCCAGCAGTCAGAACACTGAAGCTTTCTTT
CASSQNTEAFF
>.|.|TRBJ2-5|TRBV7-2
TGTGCCAGCAGCTTACAGGGTTCCCAAGAGACCCAGTACTTC
CASSLQGSQETQYF
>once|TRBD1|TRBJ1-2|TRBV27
TGTGCCAGCAGTTCACCCTCCGGGACAGCCTCTAACTATGGCTACACCTTC
CASSSPSGTASNYGYTF
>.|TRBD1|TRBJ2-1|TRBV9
TGTGCCAGCAGCGTGTTAGGGACAGTAAACAATGAGCAGTTCTTC
CASSVLGTVNNEQFF
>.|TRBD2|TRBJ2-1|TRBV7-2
TGTGCCAGCAGCCCGTGGACTAGTGGACCCTACAATGAGCAGTTCTTC
CASSPWTSGPYNEQFF
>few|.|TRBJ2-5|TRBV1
TGCACCAGCAGCCAATATGAACCCCTCCCCAGACAGGAGCAAGAGACCCAGTACTTC
CTSSQYEPLPRQEQETQYF
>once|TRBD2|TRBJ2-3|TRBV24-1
TGTGCCACCAGTGATAGCGGGAGGCTCCCAGATACGCAGTATTTT
CATSDSGRLPDTQYF
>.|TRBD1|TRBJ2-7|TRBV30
TGTGCCTGGAGTGTACAGGGGAGTAACGAGCAGTACTTC
CAWSVQGSNEQYF
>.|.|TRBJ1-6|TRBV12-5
TGTGCTAGTGGCCCAGGGGCTTATAATTCACCCCTCCACTTT
CASGPGAYNSPLHF
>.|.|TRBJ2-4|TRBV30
TGTGCCTGGAGTCCCCCGACAGGTCTCAAAAACATTCAGTACTTC
CAWSPPTGLKNIQYF
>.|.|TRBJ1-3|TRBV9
TGTGCCAGCAGCGTAGACCTACAGGCGGGGGATAACACCATATATTTT
CASSVDLQAGDNTIYF
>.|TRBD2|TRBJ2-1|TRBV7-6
TGTGCCAGCAGGACTAGCGGGACCCGTCAGGGGGAGCAGTTCTTC
CASRTSGTRQGEQFF
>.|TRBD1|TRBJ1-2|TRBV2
TGTGCCAGCAGTTCACTCCAGGGGGCCGGTGGCTACACCTTC
CASSSLQGAGGYTF